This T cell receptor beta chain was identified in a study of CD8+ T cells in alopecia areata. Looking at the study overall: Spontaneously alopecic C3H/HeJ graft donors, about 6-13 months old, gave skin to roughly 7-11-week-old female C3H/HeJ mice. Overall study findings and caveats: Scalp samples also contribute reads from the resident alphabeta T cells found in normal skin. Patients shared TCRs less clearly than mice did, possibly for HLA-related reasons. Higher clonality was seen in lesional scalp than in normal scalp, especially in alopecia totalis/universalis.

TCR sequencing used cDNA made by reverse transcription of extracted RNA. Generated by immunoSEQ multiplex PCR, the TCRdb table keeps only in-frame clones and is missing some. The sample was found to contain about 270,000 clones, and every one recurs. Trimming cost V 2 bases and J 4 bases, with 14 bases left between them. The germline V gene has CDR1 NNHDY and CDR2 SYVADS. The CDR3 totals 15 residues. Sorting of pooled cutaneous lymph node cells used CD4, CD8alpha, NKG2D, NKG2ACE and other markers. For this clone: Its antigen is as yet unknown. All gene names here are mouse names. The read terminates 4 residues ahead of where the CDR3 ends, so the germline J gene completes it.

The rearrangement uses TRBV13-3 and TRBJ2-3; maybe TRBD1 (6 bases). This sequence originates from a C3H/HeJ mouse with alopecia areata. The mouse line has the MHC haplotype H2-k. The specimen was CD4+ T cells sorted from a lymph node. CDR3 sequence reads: CASSDRGMGSETLYF. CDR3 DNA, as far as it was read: TGTGCCAGCAGTGACAGGGGCATGGGTTCAGAA.